The 9 T cell receptor beta chains reported below all come from one sample, sequenced in a study of breast tumors, draining lymph nodes, adjacent tissues. Axillary draining lymph nodes of breast cancer patients supplied the node samples. From the multiplex PCR reads, TCRdb called clonotypes with MiXCR, one entry per CDR3 protein. The sample has some 130,000 distinct CDR3 sequences; 15% to 20% are singletons. Sequenced input: axillary lymph node tissue. The receptors here all came from a female donor with breast cancer. Some clones in this sample may be carry-over from other donors' samples.

This clonotype was picked up many times. The CDR3 protein is CASSQGLTGTYYEQYF. The CDR3 nucleotides are TGTGCCAGCAGCCAAGGGTTAACCGGGACATACTACGAGCAGTACTTC. The V and J genes are TRBV3-1 and TRBJ2-7, with D perhaps TRBD1 (6 bases). The germline V gene has CDR1 LGHDT and CDR2 YNNKEL (reference sequence). V lost 1 base and J 3 bases, leaving 16 bases between the germline ends. The CDR3 length is 16 residues.

This clonotype showed up just a few times. The V gene is TRBV30, the J gene TRBJ1-5; TRBD1 agrees at 8 bases. Unmatched junction bases numbered 16, after V lost 1 base and J lost 5 bases. Germline assignment: CDR1 GTSNPN and CDR2 SVGIG (reference sequence). The CDR3 spans 18 residues. This CDR3 is CAWSDVVKAGGLHQPQHF. CDR3 nucleotides: TGTGCCTGGAGTGATGTGGTTAAGGCAGGGGGCCTGCATCAGCCCCAGCATTTT.

This clonotype appeared a few times. The chain combines TRBV6-5 with TRBJ2-3; D possibly corresponds to TRBD2 (5 bases). This CDR3 is 14 amino acids long. Germline-derived CDR1 and CDR2 are MNHEY and SVGAGI. The V gene lost 6 bases and the J gene lost 0 bases, with 10 bases spanning the gap. CDR3 sequence (DNA): TGTGCCAGCAGCTATCGGGGAAGCACAGATACGCAGTATTTT. Its protein product is CASSYRGSTDTQYF.

There are many counts of this clonotype. The V call is TRBV7-9, the J call TRBJ2-7; either TRBD1 or TRBD2 may fit D (5 bases each). CDR1 is SEHNR and CDR2 is FQNEAQ in the germline V gene (reference sequence). The CDR3 consists of 16 residues. V lost 4 bases and J 3 bases, leaving 19 bases between the germline ends. The CDR3 bases are TGTGCCAGCAGCTCGCAAACCGGGACGTGGAACTACGAGCAGTACTTC. Translation: CASSSQTGTWNYEQYF.

In its sample, this clonotype was seen many times. CDR3 sequence: CASSSRVVNSPLHF. CDR3 nucleotides: TGTGCCAGCAGTTCCAGGGTTGTGAATTCACCCCTCCACTTT. The chain links TRBV7-8 to TRBJ1-6, with a possible D match to TRBD1 (5 bases). CDR1 SGHVS and CDR2 FQNEAQ come from the germline V gene. CDR3 size: 14 residues. V lost 6 bases, J lost 7 bases, and 13 bases lay in between.

Regarding this clonotype: With a much larger clone just one base away, this may be a read error. Likely a read error: the CDR3 ends without its conserved phenylalanine or tryptophan. The gene calls are TRBV19 and TRBJ2-3; a weak D match, TRBD2 (6 bases). The V gene lost 6 bases and the J gene lost 6 bases, with 28 bases spanning the gap. The CDR3 spans 18 residues. Germline V lookup: CDR1 LNHDA, CDR2 SQIVND (reference sequence). As DNA, the CDR3 is TGTGCCAGTAGAACCTTATATTCCGGCGGGCCGGAGGGGGATACGCAGTATCTT. Residues: CASRTLYSGGPEGDTQYL.

Concerning this clonotype: This may stem from a read error, because a much larger clone lies one nucleotide away. V is TRBV27 and J is TRBJ1-6; 7 bases are a match to TRBD1. The CDR3 contains 17 residues. Germline V lookup: CDR1 MNHEY, CDR2 SMNVEV (reference sequence). The V segment lost 2 bases and the J segment 10 bases; nucleotides outside the gene matches: 14. CDR3 sequence: CASSLRGRQGRVSPLHF. Written as DNA, the CDR3 is TGTGCCAGCAGTTTAAGGGGACGACAGGGACGTGTCTCACCCCTCCACTTT.

This clonotype was seen at least ten times. The chain carries TRBV29-1 and TRBJ2-5, with D perhaps matching TRBD1 (5 bases). CDR3 length equals 13 residues. V lost 5 bases, J lost 1 base, and 11 bases lay in between. Looked up from germline, CDR1 is SQVTM and CDR2 is ANQGSEA. This CDR3 reads CSVTDNTQETQYF. The CDR3 DNA reads TGCAGCGTTACGGACAACACCCAAGAGACCCAGTACTTC.

The rearrangement links TRBV7-9 to TRBJ1-1, with unresolved D. V lost 5 bases to trimming and J lost 1 base, with 8 bases between them. CDR1 SEHNR and CDR2 FQNEAQ come from the germline V gene (reference sequence). This CDR3 has 13 residues. CDR3 protein: CASSPPGNTEAFF. For the CDR3, the DNA is TGTGCCAGCAGCCCCCCGGGGAACACTGAAGCTTTCTTT.